This TCR beta chain was found in a study of blood T cell repertoires in COVID-19. Background on the study: The study drew acute and convalescent COVID-19 samples from the United States, Italy and Spain.

This CDR3 spans 18 amino acids. Trimming took off 2 bases at V and 0 bases at J, with 17 bases between the two ends. CDR1 SGHTA and CDR2 FQGNSA come from the germline V gene. Under the authors' procedure: Reference gene primer amplification gave nucleated cell count estimates. Only in-frame clones appear in the TCRdb table, and some are missing; sequencing was by immunoSEQ multiplex PCR. The DNA was the basis for D and trimming; V, J and clone size are from that table. This table has about 240,000 clones, over 75% appearing once. The specimen sequenced was peripheral blood. The chain employs TRBV7-2 and TRBJ2-4; D is unresolved. The receptor was isolated from a man aged 30 to 39 who had recovered from COVID-19. The CDR3 nucleotides read TGTGCCAGCAGCTTATTTAATCCAGGTTCCTTAGCCAAAAACATTCAGTACTTC. Its translation is CASSLFNPGSLAKNIQYF.